This T cell receptor beta chain is from a study of vaccination effects on CD4 cells after COVID-19. Concerning this clone itself: Antigen unknown.

In the ViraFEST assay, antigen-specific CD4+ clonotypes were identified by expansion after peptide-pool stimulation. At the end of about 10 days of culture, CD4+ T cells were isolated. Vaccine recipients lacked prior SARS-CoV-2 infection and had negative nucleocapsid antibodies. PBMC were cultured at around 1.9 million per well with roughly 10 IU/ml IL-2 and about 9.4 ug/ml peptides. With 3 bases removed from V and 5 bases from J, the gap between germline ends came to 14 bases. The CDR3 has 14 amino acids. Germline V CDR1 and CDR2: SGDLS, YYNGEE. The method was immunoSEQ multiplex PCR; TCRdb's version includes in-frame clones alone and lacks a portion of them. Here the sample spans 40,000 to 45,000 clones, around 76% being singletons.

This clonotype was obtained from a human donor who received a COVID-19 vaccine. Sequenced here: CD4+ T cells from PBMCs cultured with SARS-CoV-2 spike peptides, sampled before COVID-19 vaccination. This chain links TRBV9 with TRBJ1-1, with D maybe TRBD1 (6 bases). The CDR3 sequence: CASSAGLGGTEAFF. The CDR3 nucleotides read TGTGCCAGCAGCGCGGGGCTAGGGGGGACTGAAGCTTTCTTT. The full variable domain, in which reference TRBV9 and TRBJ1-1 provide the parts outside the CDR3, is DSGVTQTPKHLITATGQRVTLRCSPRSGDLSVYWYQQSLDQGLQFLIQYYNGEERAKGNILERFSAQQFPDLHSELNLSSLELGDSALYFCASSAGLGGTEAFFGQGTRLTVV.